This T cell receptor (beta chain) appears in the sequencing data of a study of blood T cells in healthy people across ages. The authors ran a second PCR of roughly 7 to 11 cycles using a sample-barcoded 5' primer and a J-beta primer mix. Each CDR3 protein is one row after TCRdb ran MiXCR on the 5' RACE reads. The sample consists of about 400,000 distinct CDR3 sequences, roughly half of them appearing once. Donors were healthy Caucasian individuals from Russia aged about 6 to 100. Per-sample yields of isolated PBMCs were at least 6 million. Overall study results and limits: The fall in TCR beta diversity per million T cells was roughly linear with age.

This clonotype has just a few counts. Its antigen is as yet unknown. This sequence was found in a man aged 60-69 years in good health. What was sequenced was blood.

The CDR3 region has the DNA TGCGCCAGCAGGCCGGGGGGGCAGGAGCAGTACTTC. Translated: CASRPGGQEQYF. The V call is TRBV5-1, the J call TRBJ2-7; TRBD2 matches at 8 bases. V was pared by 5 bases and J by 7 bases, with 5 bases of the junction left unmatched. This CDR3 comprises 12 residues. CDR1 is SGHRS and CDR2 is YFSETQ in the germline V gene.